Sequencing of this TCR beta chain was carried out in a study of T cell repertoires in cytomegalovirus infection. TCRdb re-called the reads with MiXCR, one entry per CDR3 protein. The data hold roughly 920,000 distinct CDR3 sequences, with roughly 30% observed a single time. This CDR3 has 15 amino acids. The V and J ends lost 6 bases and 3 bases, in that order; junction bases with no gene match: 10. Germline V gene lookup returns CDR1 LNHDA and CDR2 SQIVND (reference sequence). In the case of this clonotype: Antigen: not known.

The TCR sequence derives from a human donor in good health (CMV status not recorded). Some clones in this sample may be carry-over from other donors' samples. This chain links TRBV19 with TRBJ1-1; 7 bases line up with TRBD1. The sequenced sample was cultured CD8+ T cells from PBMCs, obtained from culture after CMV antigen stimulation. CDR3 sequence: CASSEWGQLYTEAFF. DNA for the CDR3: TGTGCCAGTAGCGAATGGGGACAGCTCTACACTGAAGCTTTCTTT.